The 31 T cell receptor beta chains reported below all come from one sample, sequenced in a study of CD8 T cells in ankylosing spondylitis. General study results and limits: Within ankylosing spondylitis blood, a TCR beta motif made up of eight highly homologous variants appeared to be characteristic.

Via MiXCR, TCRdb re-called the 5' RACE reads, giving one row per CDR3 protein. The sample carries roughly 700,000 distinct CDR3 sequences, over 15% recorded once. Their cognate antigens are unknown. Sequencing used blood, either unsorted or a sorted T cell fraction (not recorded which). The receptor source for this set is a male donor with ankylosing spondylitis.

This clonotype was picked up a small number of times. This chain connects TRBV28 to TRBJ2-7, with D perhaps matching TRBD1 (6 bases). The CDR3 is made up of 13 amino acids. The ends were cut back, 4 bases at V and 7 bases at J, with 14 bases in the middle. The germline V gene encodes CDR1 MDHEN and CDR2 SYDVKM. The CDR3 region has the DNA TGTGCCAGCAGTTCTACAGGGTTCAGGGAGCAGTACTTC. Its translation is CASSSTGFREQYF.

This clonotype occurred a few times. In DNA form, the CDR3 reads TGTGCCAGCAGCCTAACCCCCAGGAAAGAGACCCAGTACTTC. Translation: CASSLTPRKETQYF. The chain joins TRBV7-9 to TRBJ2-5; no clear D. Per germline, CDR1 SEHNR and CDR2 FQNEAQ (reference sequence). Trimming pared 5 bases from V and 3 bases from J, leaving 13 bases between. This CDR3 contains 14 residues.

The genes are TRBV6-1 and TRBJ2-1; 10 bases agree with TRBD1. The junction had 8 bases not matched to a gene; V was cut back by 5 bases and J by 4 bases. CDR1 is MNHNS, CDR2 SASEGT, per germline. The CDR3 length is 16 residues. CDR3 in amino acids: CASSKRAGQGYNEQFF. In DNA, the CDR3 is TGTGCCAGCAGTAAAAGGGCGGGACAGGGGTACAATGAGCAGTTCTTC.

The gene calls are TRBV2 and TRBJ2-3, with TRBD1 matching 9 bases. Trimming cost V 8 bases and J 7 bases; bases outside gene matches: 16. Germline-derived CDR1 and CDR2 are SNHLY and FYNNEI. CDR3 length equals 16 residues. The CDR3 DNA is TGTGCCAGCTTGGTCCTCCGGGACAGGGTTGAGAATACGCAGTATTTT. This sequence encodes CASLVLRDRVENTQYF.

V is TRBV6-1 and J is TRBJ1-1; TRBD1 is a possible D gene (6 bases). The germline gives CDR1 MNHNS, CDR2 SASEGT. This CDR3 is 12 amino acids long. V shed 11 bases and J shed 5 bases, with 15 bases lying between them. In DNA, the CDR3 is TGTGCCTCCCGGGACACGATTACTGAAGCTTTCTTT. This sequence encodes CASRDTITEAFF.

The V and J genes are TRBV19 and TRBJ1-5; weak D call: TRBD1 (5 bases). CDR3 length: 14 amino acids. V was shortened by 7 bases and J by 5 bases, with 15 bases between the two germline ends. Germline CDR1 and CDR2: LNHDA and SQIVND (reference sequence). CDR3 protein: CASTVPGRYQPQHF. The CDR3 DNA is TGTGCCAGTACTGTGCCGGGGCGATATCAGCCCCAGCATTTT.

The gene calls are TRBV11-2 and TRBJ2-7, with a possible D match to TRBD1 (5 bases). The CDR3 contains 14 residues. Trimming removed 3 bases at V and 1 base at J, with 10 bases between. Germline loops: CDR1 SGHAT, CDR2 FQNNGV. CDR3 DNA: TGTGCCAGCAGCTTCGCAGGGTGGTCCTACGAGCAGTACTTC. Translation: CASSFAGWSYEQYF. The whole variable domain, remainder taken from reference TRBV11-2 and TRBJ2-7, is EAGVAQSPRYKIIEKRQSVAFWCNPISGHATLYWYQQILGQGPKLLIQFQNNGVVDDSQLPKDRFSAERLKGVDSTLKIQPAKLEDSAVYLCASSFAGWSYEQYFGPGTRLTVT.

This clonotype has more than one count but fewer than ten. The rearrangement uses TRBV20-1 and TRBJ1-6; D not certain. Trimming stripped 0 bases from V and 5 bases from J, with 14 bases between. This CDR3 is built from 16 residues. Germline CDR1 and CDR2: DFQATT and SNEGSKA (reference sequence). The CDR3 sequence is CSARDVARRDNSPLHF. Written as DNA, the CDR3 is TGCAGTGCTAGAGATGTGGCCAGGAGGGATAATTCACCCCTCCACTTT.

This clonotype appeared a single time. The chain couples TRBV9 to TRBJ1-6; D remains unclear. The germline CDR1 and CDR2 sequences are SGDLS and YYNGEE. Between the trimmed V and J ends, which lost 4 bases and 7 bases, there was a span of 12 bases. This CDR3 is built from 14 residues. CDR3 nucleotides: TGTGCCAGCAGCTCCCATCTGGCGAATTCACCCCTCCACTTT. As protein: CASSSHLANSPLHF.

CDR3 in DNA: TGCGCCAGCAGCCCGGACAGGGCTGGAAACACCATATATTTT. It is translated as CASSPDRAGNTIYF. The chain uses TRBV5-1 and TRBJ1-3, with 8 bases matching TRBD1. The CDR3 totals 14 residues. V lost 4 bases, J lost 2 bases, and 2 bases stayed unmatched. In germline, CDR1 is SGHRS, CDR2 YFSETQ.

The chain recombines TRBV9 with TRBJ1-5, with a tentative D call TRBD1 (6 bases). This CDR3 has 13 residues. V was trimmed by 4 bases and J by 5 bases, leaving 10 bases between them. CDR1 and CDR2 from the germline V gene are SGDLS and YYNGEE. The CDR3 spells CASSPGDYQPQHF. The CDR3 nucleotides read TGTGCCAGCAGCCCAGGGGATTATCAGCCCCAGCATTTT.

The V gene is TRBV5-1, the J gene TRBJ1-1; D is perhaps TRBD1 (5 bases). Germline CDR1 and CDR2: SGHRS and YFSETQ. The CDR3 consists of 17 residues. Trimming removed 2 bases from V and 1 base from J, with 18 bases in between. CDR3 residues: CASSLGSGLGQNTEAFF. The CDR3 DNA sequence: TGCGCCAGCAGCTTAGGTTCTGGACTGGGGCAGAACACTGAAGCTTTCTTT.

This clonotype appeared a few times. This chain links TRBV19 with TRBJ2-2, with D perhaps matching TRBD1 (5 bases). V lost 11 bases and J lost 0, with 10 bases in between. The CDR3 has 13 amino acids. Germline V gene sequence: CDR1 LNHDA, CDR2 SQIVND (reference sequence). CDR3 DNA sequence: TGTGCCGTCTGGGGCGCGAACACCGGGGAGCTGTTTTTT. Amino acid sequence: CAVWGANTGELFF. Filled out from reference TRBV19 and TRBJ2-2, the complete variable domain reads DGGITQSPKYLFRKEGQNVTLSCEQNLNHDAMYWYRQDPGQGLRLIYYSQIVNDFQKGDIAEGYSVSREKKESFPLTVTSAQKNPTAFYLCAVWGANTGELFFGEGSRLTVL.

Only a few counts were recorded for this clonotype. The chain's CDR3 is CASTQDRYEQYF. The CDR3 DNA sequence: TGTGCCAGCACCCAGGACAGGTACGAGCAGTACTTC. The chain is built from TRBV27 and TRBJ2-7; TRBD1 matches at 7 bases. V gave up 7 bases and J gave up 4 bases; unmatched junction bases: 4. This CDR3 has 12 residues. Germline assignment: CDR1 MNHEY and CDR2 SMNVEV (reference sequence).

In its sample, this clonotype was seen a few times. The chain joins TRBV7-2 to TRBJ1-5; TRBD1 aligns across 7 bases. This CDR3 comprises 16 residues. Germline V gene data show CDR1 as SGHTA and CDR2 as FQGNSA. Germline trimming cut 5 bases from V and 0 bases from J; bases unmatched to any gene: 7. The CDR3 DNA sequence: TGTGCCAGCAGCCCGGGGACAGCGTATAGCAATCAGCCCCAGCATTTT. It yields the protein CASSPGTAYSNQPQHF.

This chain joins TRBV12-3 or TRBV12-4 and TRBJ2-1, with TRBD2 matching over 9 bases. The CDR3 runs to 17 residues. The trim removed 11 bases at V and 0 bases at J, leaving 14 bases unmatched. The CDR3 reads CACRSSYSGSSYNEQFF. Here the CDR3 DNA reads TGTGCCTGTCGATCGTCATATAGCGGGAGCTCCTACAATGAGCAGTTCTTC.

This sequence joins TRBV29-1 and TRBJ2-7; TRBD2 matches at 8 bases. The germline CDR1 and CDR2 sequences are SQVTM and ANQGSEA. CDR3 length equals 15 residues. V trimming: 4 bases; J trimming: 5 bases; junction bases outside the gene matches: 13. CDR3 sequence: CSVVPAGGPTHEQYF. In DNA, the CDR3 is TGCAGCGTTGTCCCCGCGGGAGGCCCCACTCACGAGCAGTACTTC.

There are many counts of this clonotype. The chain joins TRBV12-3 or TRBV12-4 to TRBJ2-5; TRBD1 agrees at 7 bases. With V trimmed by 6 bases and J by 3 bases, 7 bases remained unmatched. CDR3 length: 14 amino acids. CDR3 coding DNA: TGTGCCAGCAGCTCATCAGGACAGGAAGAGACCCAGTACTTC. Translating gives CASSSSGQEETQYF.

The chain carries TRBV18 and TRBJ1-5; TRBD1 matches at 9 bases. The length of the CDR3 is 17 residues. Germline loops: CDR1 KGHSH, CDR2 LQKENI. The ends lost 0 bases at V and 0 bases at J; junction bases unmatched: 3. The CDR3 loop reads CASSPPRTGDSNQPQHF. The CDR3 region has the DNA TGTGCCAGCTCACCACCAAGGACAGGGGATAGCAATCAGCCCCAGCATTTT.

This clonotype was counted many times. The chain joins TRBV19 to TRBJ1-5; TRBD1 is a possible D gene (6 bases). Germline V CDR1 and CDR2: LNHDA, SQIVND (reference sequence). Trimming shortened V by 3 bases and J by 4 bases, and 16 bases separated the two germline ends. This CDR3 is built from 16 residues. CDR3 in DNA: TGTGCCAGTAGTATCGGAGGCACCCAGGGGAATCAGCCCCAGCATTTT. This encodes CASSIGGTQGNQPQHF.

This clonotype was detected a few times. This chain joins TRBV29-1 and TRBJ1-2; 8 positions match TRBD1. Germline V gene lookup returns CDR1 SQVTM and CDR2 ANQGSEA. Trimming removed 6 bases from V and 4 bases from J; junction bases left unmatched: 19. The CDR3 runs to 17 residues. The CDR3 region has the DNA TGCAGCGTCAGCCTGGGGGGGGGACAGGTCCCAATCTATGGCTACACCTTC. As protein: CSVSLGGGQVPIYGYTF.

This chain connects TRBV9 to TRBJ2-1; no clear D. V was shortened by 0 bases and J by 0 bases, with 10 bases between the two germline ends. The length of the CDR3 is 16 residues. Germline V gene data show CDR1 as SGDLS and CDR2 as YYNGEE. CDR3 sequence (DNA): TGTGCCAGCAGCGTAGCCCCGATCGGCTCCTACAATGAGCAGTTCTTC. Its protein product is CASSVAPIGSYNEQFF.

The gene calls are TRBV4-1 and TRBJ1-1; D gene ambiguous. The CDR3 spans 13 residues. Germline assignment: CDR1 MGHRA and CDR2 YSYEKL. The ends were cut back, 4 bases at V and 4 bases at J, with 10 bases in the middle. The CDR3 DNA sequence: TGCGCCAGCAGCCTTCAAAGGAGCACTGAAGCTTTCTTT. This encodes CASSLQRSTEAFF.

The chain employs TRBV2 and TRBJ2-2, with 13 nucleotides matching TRBD2. The CDR3 sequence is 18 residues long. V dropped 3 bases and J dropped 2; count of bases not matched to a gene: 6. CDR1 and CDR2 from the germline V gene are SNHLY and FYNNEI. The CDR3 coding sequence is TGTGCCAGCAGTGAGCAGGGACTAGCGGGACACAACACCGGGGAGCTGTTTTTT. This sequence encodes CASSEQGLAGHNTGELFF.

This clonotype was detected only a few times. The chain joins TRBV3-1 to TRBJ2-5; D tentatively fits TRBD1 or TRBD2 (5 bases each). Trimming stripped 1 base from V and 1 base from J, with 10 bases between. Germline lookup yields CDR1 LGHDT and CDR2 YNNKEL (reference sequence). The CDR3 has 15 residues. CDR3 region: CASSQGRGAQETQYF. The CDR3 DNA is TGTGCCAGCAGCCAAGGACGAGGGGCCCAAGAGACCCAGTACTTC.

The V call is TRBV14, the J call TRBJ1-6; D ambiguous. Trimming cost V 0 bases and J 7 bases, with 7 bases left between them. Germline V gives CDR1 SGHDN, CDR2 FVKESK. This CDR3 is 14 amino acids long. The CDR3 bases are TGTGCCAGCAGCCAAGATGGGCTGAATTCACCCCTCCACTTT. This sequence encodes CASSQDGLNSPLHF.

This clonotype was seen a few times. The gene calls are TRBV25-1 and TRBJ2-7; D might be TRBD1 or TRBD2, each matching 5 bases. This CDR3 has 16 residues. Deletions cut 5 bases from V and 2 bases from J, with 19 bases between. Per the germline V gene, CDR1 is MGHDK and CDR2 is SYGVNS. The CDR3 DNA is TGTGCCAGCAGTCGTACCGGGGCAGGAACACCCTACGAGCAGTACTTC. Encoded protein: CASSRTGAGTPYEQYF.

The chain couples TRBV7-6 to TRBJ1-2; D remains unclear. Germline CDR1 and CDR2: SGHVS and FNYEAQ. This CDR3 comprises 13 residues. The V and J ends lost 1 base and 8 bases respectively, with 11 bases between them. The chain's CDR3 is CASSLDGGWGYTF. The CDR3 nucleotides are TGTGCCAGCAGCTTAGATGGTGGTTGGGGCTACACCTTC. The full variable domain, rest sourced from reference TRBV7-6 and TRBJ1-2, is GAGVSQSPRYKVTKRGQDVALRCDPISGHVSLYWYRQALGQGPEFLTYFNYEAQQDKSGLPNDRFSAERPEGSISTLTIQRTEQRDSAMYRCASSLDGGWGYTFGSGTRLTVV.

The gene calls are TRBV7-6 and TRBJ1-4; D gene uncertain. The germline V and J ends were trimmed by 1 base and 4 bases, with 10 bases remaining between them. The CDR3 has 15 residues. The germline CDR1 and CDR2 sequences are SGHVS and FNYEAQ. CDR3 loop: CASSLEAGVNEKLFF. In nucleotides, the CDR3 is TGTGCCAGCAGCTTAGAGGCTGGGGTTAATGAAAAACTGTTTTTT.

This clonotype was seen a single time. The chain carries TRBV12-3 or TRBV12-4 and TRBJ2-7; 9 nucleotides agree with TRBD1. The V and J ends lost 8 bases and 7 bases, in that order; junction bases with no gene match: 15. This CDR3 comprises 15 residues. CDR3 in amino acids: CASSLEGTGSWEQYF. CDR3 DNA sequence: TGTGCCAGCTCGCTCGAGGGGACAGGGTCGTGGGAGCAGTACTTC.

There are many counts of this clonotype. The gene calls are TRBV6-1 and TRBJ1-5; D not certain. V lost 3 bases to trimming and J lost 3 bases, with 6 bases between them. The length of the CDR3 is 13 residues. Germline V gene data show CDR1 as MNHNS and CDR2 as SASEGT. The CDR3 DNA is TGTGCCAGCAGTGAGAGCTACAATCAGCCCCAGCATTTT. Its protein is CASSESYNQPQHF.